The clone carrying this TCR beta chain was seen a handful of times. What it recognizes is unknown. These data originate in a study of T-cell memory formation after mild COVID-19. General study findings and limits: The study detected some responding clones in pre-infection memory, suggesting cross-reactive memory joined. The authors did not confirm SARS-CoV-2 specificity of second-wave clones peaking day 37. Clones contracting over day 15 to 85 were CD4/CD8 balanced, with later expanders leaning CD4+.

TCR alpha and TCR beta cDNA libraries carrying sample barcodes and UMIs were produced by 5'RACE using constant-segment primers. Each CDR3 protein is one row after TCRdb ran MiXCR on the 5' RACE reads. The sample contains 150,000 to 200,000 distinct CDR3 sequences, more than 15% of which appear only once. The CDR3 sequence is 13 residues long. The V gene end was trimmed by 2 bases and the J gene end by 5 bases; junction bases not matched to a gene: 1. Germline V gives CDR1 SGHRS, CDR2 YFSETQ. The rearrangement links TRBV5-1 to TRBJ2-1, with 7 bases identical to TRBD2. The specimen sequenced was PBMCs or a T cell subset sorted from them (not recorded which). This receptor was taken from an adult woman who had mild COVID-19 (a few samples of this study predate the infection). Cell type and time point are not known. Here the CDR3 DNA reads TGCGCCAGCAGCTTCGGGACTAACAATGAGCAGTTCTTC. Its translation: CASSFGTNNEQFF.